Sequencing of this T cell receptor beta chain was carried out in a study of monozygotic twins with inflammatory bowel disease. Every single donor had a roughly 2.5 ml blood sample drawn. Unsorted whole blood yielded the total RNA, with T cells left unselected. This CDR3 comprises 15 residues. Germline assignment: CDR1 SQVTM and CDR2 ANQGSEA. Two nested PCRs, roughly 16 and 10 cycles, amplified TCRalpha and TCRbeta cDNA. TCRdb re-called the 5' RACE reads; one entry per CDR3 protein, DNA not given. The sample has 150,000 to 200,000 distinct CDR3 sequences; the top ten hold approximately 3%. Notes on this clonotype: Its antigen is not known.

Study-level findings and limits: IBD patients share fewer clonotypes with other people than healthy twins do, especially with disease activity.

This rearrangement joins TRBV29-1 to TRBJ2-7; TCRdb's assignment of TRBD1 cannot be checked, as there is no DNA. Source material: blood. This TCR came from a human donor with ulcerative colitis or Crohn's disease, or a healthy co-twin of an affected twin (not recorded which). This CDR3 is CSVEVTPGAGDEQYF.